The rows below give T cell receptor beta chains drawn from one sample of a study of vaccination effects on CD4 cells after COVID-19. Data came from immunoSEQ multiplex PCR; TCRdb stores just in-frame clones and leaves some out. The sample lists 40,000 to 45,000 clones, around 77% seen once, with around 2.8% in the top ten. For these receptors, no antigen is known. This sample comprised CD4+ T cells from PBMCs cultured with HCoV-NL63 spike peptides, obtained before COVID-19 vaccination. The receptors were gathered from a human donor who received a COVID-19 vaccine. The CDR3 runs from the conserved cysteine through the conserved F or W. A D gene is named only where the DNA matches it firmly. Clone size is shown for a subset of rows, as once, few, many or a class of expanded clone.

D	V	J	size	CDR3	DNA
-	TRBV28	TRBJ1-5	-	CASRAGVSNQPQHF	TGTGCCAGCAGGGCAGGAGTTAGCAATCAGCCCCAGCATTTT
TRBD1	TRBV29-1	TRBJ1-3	-	CSVGQGGGSGNTIYF	TGCAGCGTTGGACAGGGAGGGGGCTCTGGAAACACCATATATTTT
TRBD1	TRBV11-2	TRBJ1-3	-	CASSSRQGSGNTIYF	TGTGCCAGCAGCTCTCGACAGGGTTCTGGAAACACCATATATTTT
-	TRBV5-1	TRBJ1-1	-	CASYRGGSNLNTEAFF	TGCGCCAGCTACCGAGGCGGTTCAAACTTGAACACTGAAGCTTTCTTT
TRBD2	TRBV9	TRBJ2-5	-	CASSVGGLAGGLQETQYF	TGTGCCAGCAGCGTAGGTGGGCTAGCGGGGGGGCTGCAAGAGACCCAGTACTTC
TRBD1	TRBV2	TRBJ1-1	once	CASTKRTGDTEAFF	TGTGCCAGCACGAAAAGGACAGGGGACACTGAAGCTTTCTTT
TRBD2	TRBV2	TRBJ2-3	-	CASGGLAATDTQYF	TGTGCCAGCGGGGGACTAGCGGCCACAGATACGCAGTATTTT
-	TRBV5-1	TRBJ2-6	-	CASSLNGGASGANVLTF	TGCGCCAGCAGCTTGAACGGGGGCGCCTCTGGGGCCAACGTCCTGACTTTC
-	TRBV7-2	TRBJ1-4	-	CASSPRAGATNEKLFF	TGTGCCAGCAGCCCAAGGGCGGGGGCGACTAATGAAAAACTGTTTTTT
TRBD2	TRBV10-1	TRBJ2-2	-	CASSYTSGGAGELFF	TGCGCCAGCAGTTATACTAGCGGGGGGGCCGGGGAGCTGTTTTTT
TRBD1	TRBV4-2	TRBJ2-2	-	CASSQEGGQGAGELFF	TGTGCCAGCAGCCAAGAGGGGGGACAGGGAGCCGGGGAGCTGTTTTTT
TRBD1	TRBV2	TRBJ2-3	-	CASSVRGSTDTQYF	TGTGCCAGCAGTGTCAGGGGGAGCACAGATACGCAGTATTTT
TRBD2	TRBV4-1	TRBJ2-1	-	CASTRGGLITSYNEQFF	TGCGCCAGCACCCGCGGGGGGCTAATTACCTCCTACAATGAGCAGTTCTTC
-	TRBV7-2	TRBJ2-3	-	CASSSRGGGNTDTQYF	TGTGCCAGCAGCTCCCGGGGTGGAGGAAACACAGATACGCAGTATTTT
-	TRBV12-3/TRBV12-4	TRBJ2-1	-	CASSLRATEQFF	TGTGCCAGCAGTCTCCGGGCGACTGAGCAGTTCTTC
-	TRBV11-3	TRBJ2-1	-	CASSSHQGNEQFF	TGTGCCAGCAGCTCCCACCAGGGTAATGAGCAGTTCTTC
-	TRBV2	TRBJ2-3	-	CASKQGSTDTQYF	TGTGCCAGCAAACAGGGAAGCACAGATACGCAGTATTTT
TRBD2	TRBV18	TRBJ2-5	-	CASSPRTGGPALETQYF	TGTGCCAGCTCACCAAGGACGGGGGGGCCCGCATTGGAGACCCAGTACTTC
TRBD1	TRBV18	TRBJ1-3	-	CASSPTGGTGNTIYF	TGTGCCAGCTCACCAACAGGGGGAACTGGAAACACCATATATTTT
TRBD1	TRBV6-6	TRBJ2-2	-	CASRTGGPGELFF	TGTGCCAGCAGGACAGGGGGGCCCGGGGAGCTGTTTTTT
TRBD2	TRBV5-4	TRBJ2-5	-	CASSVRTSGSETQYF	TGTGCCAGCAGCGTCCGGACTAGCGGTTCGGAGACCCAGTACTTC
-	TRBV5-6	TRBJ2-2	few	CASSLGFGYTGELFF	TGTGCCAGCAGCTTGGGTTTCGGGTACACCGGGGAGCTGTTTTTT
TRBD2	TRBV24-1	TRBJ2-3	-	CATGQERGGRTDTQYF	TGTGCCACCGGCCAGGAGCGGGGGGGCCGAACAGATACGCAGTATTTT
-	TRBV7-3	TRBJ2-1	-	CASSGGSYYNEQFF	TGTGCCAGCAGTGGGGGGAGTTACTACAATGAGCAGTTCTTC
TRBD1	TRBV2	TRBJ1-5	few	CASDDRGGQPQHF	TGTGCCAGCGATGACAGGGGAGGACAGCCCCAGCATTTT
-	TRBV7-2	TRBJ2-5	-	CASSSQRFQGETQYF	TGTGCCAGCAGCTCGCAGCGGTTCCAGGGTGAGACCCAGTACTTC
-	TRBV4-1	TRBJ2-2	-	CASSQVGTTLLGELFF	TGCGCCAGCAGCCAAGTCGGGACGACCCTACTTGGGGAGCTGTTTTTT
-	TRBV3-1/TRBV3-2	TRBJ1-6	few	CASRHPLAGGDSPLHF	TGTGCCAGCAGACACCCGCTGGCGGGAGGAGATTCACCCCTCCACTTT
-	TRBV2	TRBJ2-1	few	CASRESTTSYNEQFF	TGTGCCAGCAGAGAGTCGACAACTTCCTACAATGAGCAGTTCTTC
-	TRBV4-1	TRBJ1-5	-	CASSQVGYSNQPQHF	TGCGCCAGCAGCCAAGTAGGATATAGCAATCAGCCCCAGCATTTT
TRBD1	TRBV12-3/TRBV12-4	TRBJ1-6	once	CASTRQGTSPLHF	TGTGCCAGCACAAGACAGGGGACTTCACCCCTCCACTTT
-	TRBV28	TRBJ1-2	few	CASSDINYGYTF	TGTGCCAGCAGTGATATTAACTATGGCTACACCTTC
-	TRBV18	TRBJ2-5	-	CASSPPLETQYF	TGTGCCAGCTCACCACCTCTGGAGACCCAGTACTTC
TRBD2	TRBV18	TRBJ2-3	-	CASSPRHRSGGITDTQYF	TGTGCCAGCTCACCAAGGCACCGAAGCGGGGGTATCACAGATACGCAGTATTTT
TRBD2	TRBV7-2	TRBJ2-5	-	CASSPQGSGGQETQYF	TGTGCCAGCAGCCCTCAGGGTAGCGGGGGCCAAGAGACCCAGTACTTC
TRBD2	TRBV6-5	TRBJ2-3	-	CASSYSGTSGIYTQYF	TGTGCCAGCAGTTATTCCGGGACTAGCGGGATATATACGCAGTATTTT